This TCR beta chain was sequenced for a study of blood T cell repertoires in COVID-19. About the study: The United States, Italy and Spain supplied acute and convalescent COVID-19 samples.

TCRdb's table, derived via immunoSEQ multiplex PCR, lists solely in-frame clones and lacks some. The sample includes approximately 480,000 clones, about 88% seen only once; the top ten take roughly 0.9%. V lost 4 bases to trimming and J lost 4 bases; unmatched junction nucleotides: 4. The CDR3 runs 15 residues. The germline V gene encodes CDR1 MNHNY and CDR2 SVGAGI (reference sequence). The receptor was isolated from a man younger than 35 with COVID-19, enrolled during active disease. The gene calls are TRBV6-6 and TRBJ2-3, with 11 bases that match TRBD2. Sequencing used peripheral blood. The CDR3 sequence: CASSFLAGGPDTQYF. CDR3 DNA: TGTGCCAGCAGTTTTCTAGCGGGGGGACCAGATACGCAGTATTTT.